Below, 21 T cell receptor beta chains from the same sample are listed, as sequenced in a study of TIL therapy for anti-PD-1-resistant metastatic lung cancer. The time point denotes: pre-treatment sample, taken before nivolumab and TIL therapy. The libraries were made with immunoSEQ v3. The table came from immunoSEQ multiplex PCR; TCRdb's copy has only in-frame clones and leaves some out. Here the sample spans fewer than 65,000 clones, more than 80% being singletons. Sequenced here: blood, sampled at baseline. The receptors derive from a person between 25 and 79 years old with non-small cell lung cancer.

The chain carries TRBV5-1 and TRBJ2-5; 8 nucleotides match TRBD2. There are 17 residues in the CDR3. V lost 4 bases to trimming and J lost 1 base; unmatched junction nucleotides: 12. Germline V lookup: CDR1 SGHRS, CDR2 YFSETQ. CDR3 DNA sequence: TGCGCCAGCAGCCGGGGAAGTGGCGGGGGGTCCCAAGAGACCCAGTACTTC. The encoded protein is CASSRGSGGGSQETQYF.

The chain combines TRBV25-1 with TRBJ2-3; 8 bases agree with TRBD1. With V trimmed by 3 bases and J by 7 bases, 9 bases remained unmatched. The CDR3 is 15 residues long. The germline CDR1 and CDR2 sequences are MGHDK and SYGVNS. This CDR3 reads CASSDDRGKWNTQYF. In DNA form, the CDR3 reads TGTGCCAGCAGTGATGACAGGGGAAAATGGAATACGCAGTATTTT.

The rearrangement uses TRBV12-5 and TRBJ2-6; D ambiguous. From germline, CDR1 is LGHNT and CDR2 FRNRAP. The V end lost 4 bases, the J end lost 0 bases, and 1 base lay between the germline ends. This CDR3 comprises 13 residues. CDR3 bases: TGTGCTAGTGGTTACTCTGGGGCCAACGTCCTGACTTTC. This gives the protein CASGYSGANVLTF.

The chain employs TRBV19 and TRBJ1-4, with 8 bases aligning to TRBD1. This CDR3 is built from 16 residues. Per the germline V gene, CDR1 is LNHDA and CDR2 is SQIVND (reference sequence). With 3 bases clipped from V and 5 bases from J, the junction kept 8 bases outside the gene matches. The CDR3 here is CASSIPGQGINEKLFF. The DNA of the CDR3 is TGTGCCAGTAGTATTCCCGGACAGGGCATCAATGAAAAACTGTTTTTT.

This rearrangement joins TRBV7-9 to TRBJ1-2; D unresolved. CDR1 and CDR2 (germline): SEHNR, FQNEAQ (reference sequence). This CDR3 spans 16 amino acids. V lost 5 bases to trimming and J lost 0 bases, with 16 bases between them. CDR3 in amino acids: CASSPDGINSNYGYTF. CDR3 coding DNA: TGTGCCAGCAGCCCGGACGGCATAAACTCTAACTATGGCTACACCTTC.

The chain recombines TRBV27 with TRBJ2-2, with TRBD2 matching 8 bases. This CDR3 has 15 amino acids. Germline CDR1 MNHEY, CDR2 SMNVEV (reference sequence). J lost 4 bases, V lost 5 bases, and 6 bases had no gene match. The CDR3 protein is CASSRRGGITGELFF. The CDR3 DNA sequence: TGTGCCAGCAGTCGACGGGGGGGAATCACCGGGGAGCTGTTTTTT.

This chain uses TRBV27 with TRBJ2-7; 9 positions match TRBD2. The CDR3 is 15 amino acids. Germline assignment: CDR1 MNHEY and CDR2 SMNVEV (reference sequence). V was pared by 4 bases and J by 4 bases, with 8 bases of the junction left unmatched. The CDR3 is CASSWAGGARYEQYF. The CDR3 nucleotides read TGTGCCAGCAGTTGGGCGGGGGGGGCACGATACGAGCAGTACTTC.

V usage is TRBV4-3 and J usage is TRBJ2-5; D uncertain. With 0 bases removed from V and 5 bases from J, the gap between germline ends came to 10 bases. The CDR3 extends over 14 amino acids. Germline CDR1 LGHNA, CDR2 YSLEER. CDR3 sequence reads: CASSQDGVEETQYF. The CDR3 DNA follows: TGCGCCAGCAGCCAAGATGGGGTTGAGGAGACCCAGTACTTC.

The chain uses TRBV25-1 and TRBJ2-7, with 7 bases matching TRBD2. V gave up 6 bases and J gave up 4 bases; unmatched junction bases: 6. CDR1 and CDR2 (germline): MGHDK, SYGVNS. This CDR3 has 13 residues. CDR3 in amino acids: CASSWRENYEQYF. The DNA for the CDR3 is TGTGCCAGCAGCTGGCGGGAGAATTACGAGCAGTACTTC.

This clone was counted a single time. The CDR3 nucleotides read TGTGCCAGCAGCCAAGGGGGACAGCAAGAGACCCAGTACTTC. Residues: CASSQGGQQETQYF. This rearrangement joins TRBV14 to TRBJ2-5; 7 nucleotides agree with TRBD1. Germline assignment: CDR1 SGHDN and CDR2 FVKESK. The V segment lost 1 base and the J segment 2 bases; nucleotides outside the gene matches: 1. This CDR3 has 14 amino acids.

The genes are TRBV4-1 and TRBJ2-3; no definite D call. Germline CDR1 reads MGHRA; CDR2 reads YSYEKL. The CDR3 length is 14 residues. V lost 0 bases, J lost 4 bases, and 8 bases lay in between. For the CDR3, the DNA is TGCGCCAGCAGCCAAGATGGAAAGTCAGATACGCAGTATTTT. Translated, it gives CASSQDGKSDTQYF.

This chain connects TRBV5-1 to TRBJ2-7, with TRBD2 matching over 10 bases. Trimming removed 4 bases from V and 2 bases from J; junction bases left unmatched: 9. This CDR3 spans 16 amino acids. Looked up from germline, CDR1 is SGHRS and CDR2 is YFSETQ. The CDR3, as DNA: TGCGCCAGCAGCAAGAGGACTAGCGGTCAGCCCTACGAGCAGTACTTC. This encodes CASSKRTSGQPYEQYF.

The rearrangement joins TRBV12-3 or TRBV12-4 to TRBJ1-5, with TRBD1 identical over 7 bases. The CDR3 consists of 13 residues. V lost 6 bases to trimming and J lost 5 bases; unmatched junction nucleotides: 4. DNA of the CDR3: TGTGCCAGCAGAGGGACAGCTGATCAGCCCCAGCATTTT. Residues: CASRGTADQPQHF.

At least ten counts were recorded for this clone. The chain is built from TRBV27 and TRBJ1-1, with 7 bases lining up with TRBD1. CDR1 and CDR2 from the germline V gene are MNHEY and SMNVEV (reference sequence). This CDR3 comprises 14 residues. V lost 6 bases and J lost 4; bases outside the gene matches: 8. The CDR3 loop reads CASSKRGGLTEAFF. CDR3 nucleotide sequence: TGTGCCAGCAGCAAGAGAGGGGGCCTCACTGAAGCTTTCTTT.

The chain links TRBV4-3 to TRBJ2-7; D perhaps matches TRBD1 (6 bases). The ends were cut back, 0 bases at V and 6 bases at J, with 15 bases in the middle. This CDR3 is built from 15 residues. Germline V gene sequence: CDR1 LGHNA, CDR2 YSLEER. Here the CDR3 reads CASSQESAGASEQYF. The CDR3 DNA is TGCGCCAGCAGCCAAGAATCGGCAGGGGCAAGCGAGCAGTACTTC.

This clone has just one count. This chain connects TRBV6-5 to TRBJ2-5; no firm D call. The CDR3 covers 13 residues. Germline V CDR1 and CDR2: MNHEY, SVGAGI. The V end lost 6 bases, the J end lost 3 bases, and 11 bases lay between the germline ends. The CDR3 DNA is TGTGCCAGCAGACGGTCGGCAGAAGAGACCCAGTACTTC. It encodes CASRRSAEETQYF.

The J gene is TRBJ2-4, the V gene TRBV19, with D unclear. The CDR3 length is 16 residues. Germline V gives CDR1 LNHDA, CDR2 SQIVND (reference sequence). V lost 5 bases to trimming and J lost 1 base, with 15 bases between them. CDR3: CASSLRPKSAKNIQYF. The DNA of the CDR3 is TGTGCCAGTAGTCTAAGACCGAAATCGGCCAAAAACATTCAGTACTTC.

The chain couples TRBV28 to TRBJ2-3; 7 bases are a match to TRBD2. The trim removed 9 bases at V and 5 bases at J, leaving 2 bases unmatched. The CDR3 contains 11 residues. The germline gives CDR1 MDHEN, CDR2 SYDVKM. DNA of the CDR3: TGTGCCAGTAGCGGGCGAGATACGCAGTATTTT. The encoded protein is CASSGRDTQYF.

The chain joins TRBV6-2 or TRBV6-3 to TRBJ2-3; 8 bases match TRBD2. CDR1 and CDR2 (germline): MNHEY, SVGEGT. The ends lost 5 bases at V and 2 bases at J; junction bases unmatched: 6. The CDR3 consists of 15 residues. The CDR3 loop reads CASSTLADVTDTQYF. Here the CDR3 DNA reads TGTGCCAGCAGTACACTAGCGGATGTCACAGATACGCAGTATTTT.

The J gene is TRBJ1-1, the V gene TRBV10-2, with D unresolved. Trimming cost V 3 bases and J 5 bases, with 10 bases left between them. Germline V gene data show CDR1 as WSHSY and CDR2 as SAAADI. The CDR3 spans 13 residues. CDR3 nucleotides: TGCGCCAGCAGTGAAGGGAGGGTAACTGAAGCTTTCTTT. Its protein product is CASSEGRVTEAFF.

The J gene is TRBJ2-5, the V gene TRBV11-1; D is unclear. Germline values: CDR1 SGHAT, CDR2 FQDESV (reference sequence). Trimming took 1 base from V and 5 from J, leaving 5 bases between them. CDR3 length: 12 residues. The CDR3 reads CASSLGRETQYF. DNA of the CDR3: TGTGCCAGCAGCTTAGGTCGCGAGACCCAGTACTTC.